This T cell receptor beta chain is drawn from a study of beta chain features in type 1 diabetes. Overall study findings and caveats: The naive, central memory and Treg TCRB repertoires showed an apparent similarity that was greater among patients than among healthy donors. When cDNA is sequenced, cells with high TCR expression could be over-represented. A moderate, significant TCRB CDR3 shortening appeared in type 1 diabetes across four CD4+ subsets.

Germline V gene data show CDR1 as SNHLY and CDR2 as FYNNEI. CDR3 length: 14 residues. Trimming took 6 bases from V and 1 from J, leaving 13 bases between them. Reverse transcription of all isolated RNA meant that expressed TCRB transcripts were sequenced. TCRdb keeps only in-frame clones here, not all; method: immunoSEQ multiplex PCR. The sample has hundreds of thousands of clones; 10% to 15% are singletons. Details on this clone: Its cognate antigen is unknown.

This clonotype was sampled from a woman younger than 30 with type 1 diabetes. The material sequenced was naive CD4+ T cells from blood. The chain combines TRBV2 with TRBJ2-7, with D possibly TRBD2 on 5 matching bases. This CDR3 reads CASRALWESYEQYF. Written as DNA, the CDR3 is TGTGCCAGCAGGGCCCTGTGGGAGTCCTACGAGCAGTACTTC. The complete variable domain, with remaining parts taken from reference TRBV2 and TRBJ2-7, reads EPEVTQTPSHQVTQMGQEVILRCVPISNHLYFYWYRQILGQKVEFLVSFYNNEISEKSEIFDDQFSVERPDGSNFTLKIRSTKLEDSAMYFCASRALWESYEQYFGPGTRLTVT.